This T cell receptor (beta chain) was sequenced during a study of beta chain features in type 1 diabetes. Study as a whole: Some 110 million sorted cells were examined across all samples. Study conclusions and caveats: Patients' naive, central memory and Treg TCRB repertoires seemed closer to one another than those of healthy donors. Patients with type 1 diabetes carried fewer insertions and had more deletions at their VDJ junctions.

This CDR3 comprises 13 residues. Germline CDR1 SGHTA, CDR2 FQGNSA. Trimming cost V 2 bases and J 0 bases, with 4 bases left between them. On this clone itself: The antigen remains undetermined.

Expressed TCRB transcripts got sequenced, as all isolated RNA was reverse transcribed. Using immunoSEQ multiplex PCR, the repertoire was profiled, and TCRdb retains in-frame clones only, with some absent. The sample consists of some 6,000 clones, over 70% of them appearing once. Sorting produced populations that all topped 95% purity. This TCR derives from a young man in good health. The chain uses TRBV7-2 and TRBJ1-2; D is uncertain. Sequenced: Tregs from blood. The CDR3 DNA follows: TGTGCCAGCAGCTTACCCGCTAACTATGGCTACACCTTC. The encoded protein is CASSLPANYGYTF.